This T cell receptor beta chain was sequenced for a study of cytomegalovirus exposure and HLA in healthy donors. Study conclusions and caveats: Apparent HLA restriction characterized most CMV-associated TCR beta chains in a later analysis.

There are 14 residues in the CDR3. V was clipped by 1 base and J by 5 bases, with 11 bases between them. Per germline, CDR1 SGHTA and CDR2 FQGNSA. In the case of this clone: Antigen specificity is unknown.

PCR employed 60 Vbeta and 13 Jbeta primers. Assay: immunoSEQ multiplex PCR; the TCRdb copy retains only in-frame clones and omits some. The sample's table shows about 40,000 clones. The receptor's source is a woman in her twenties or thirties in good health and CMV-seronegative. The rearrangement joins TRBV7-2 to TRBJ2-5; D not certain. The sequenced material came from PBMCs. The CDR3 coding sequence is TGTGCCAGCAGCTTAGGAGTGCCGAGGGAGACCCAGTACTTC. As protein: CASSLGVPRETQYF. Based on the CDR3 plus reference TRBV7-2 and TRBJ2-5, the full variable domain is GAGVSQSPSNKVTEKGKDVELRCDPISGHTALYWYRQSLGQGLEFLIYFQGNSAPDKSGLPSDRFSAERTGGSVSTLTIQRTQQEDSAVYLCASSLGVPRETQYFGPGTRLLVL.